The sequence of this TCR beta chain was determined in a study of T cells in Graves' hyperthyroidism and ophthalmopathy. Study observations and caveats: Ophthalmopathy cases were set apart from stable hyperthyroidism by a 13 V-J model.

As to this clonotype: Its antigen is not known.

Trimming took off 9 bases at V and 7 bases at J, with 12 bases between the two ends. There are 12 residues in the CDR3. Per germline, CDR1 MNHNS and CDR2 SASEGT. The investigators amplified TCR beta CDR3 regions from RNA transcripts. TCR CDR3 regions were first amplified by RT-PCR with HTBI primers. Using its own MiXCR run on the multiplex PCR reads, TCRdb lists one record per CDR3 protein. The table records around 340,000 distinct CDR3 sequences, 15% to 20% of them present only once. On the basis of clinical symptoms, serum thyroxine and TRAb, thyroid ultrasound and orbital computed tomography, diagnoses were made.

The clonotype originates from a woman in her thirties or forties with Graves' ophthalmopathy. V gene TRBV6-1 combines with J gene TRBJ1-4; D is possibly TRBD1 (5 bases). Sequenced input: blood. CDR3 sequence (DNA): TGTGCCAGTCGGACACCCCCTGAAAAACTGTTTTTT. It translates to CASRTPPEKLFF.